This T cell receptor (beta chain) is from a study of blood T cell repertoires in COVID-19. This clone was seen a single time. Some clones are missing from TCRdb's copy, which holds only in-frame ones; the method was immunoSEQ multiplex PCR. The profile covers approximately 260,000 clones, with around 90% appearing a single time and around 9.6% taken by the ten largest. The sequence was obtained from a woman between 65 and 79 years old with COVID-19, enrolled during active disease. Sequencing used peripheral blood.

The chain's CDR3 is CAISQWTGMNTEAFF. CDR3 sequence (DNA): TGTGCCATCAGTCAATGGACAGGGATGAACACTGAAGCTTTCTTT. This chain joins TRBV10-3 and TRBJ1-1; 8 nucleotides align to TRBD1. The V segment lost 5 bases and the J segment 0 bases; nucleotides outside the gene matches: 5. CDR3 length equals 15 residues. Germline CDR1 is ENHRY and CDR2 is SYGVKD.